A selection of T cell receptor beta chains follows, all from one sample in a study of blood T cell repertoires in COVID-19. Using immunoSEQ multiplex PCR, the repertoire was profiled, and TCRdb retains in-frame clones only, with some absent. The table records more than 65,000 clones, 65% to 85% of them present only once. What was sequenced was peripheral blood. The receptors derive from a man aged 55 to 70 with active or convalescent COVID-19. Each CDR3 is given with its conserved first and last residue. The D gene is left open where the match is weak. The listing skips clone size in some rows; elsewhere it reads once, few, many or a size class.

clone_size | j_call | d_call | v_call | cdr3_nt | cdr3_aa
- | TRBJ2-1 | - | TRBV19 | TGTGCCAGTAGTATAGACCCGGGACAATACAATGAGCAGTTCTTC | CASSIDPGQYNEQFF
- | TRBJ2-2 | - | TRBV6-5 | TGTGCCAGCCGACGGGACTCGAACACCGGGGAGCTGTTTTTT | CASRRDSNTGELFF
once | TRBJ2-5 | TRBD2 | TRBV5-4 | TGTGCCAGCAGCTTCGGAAGCGGGGGACAAGAGACCCAGTACTTC | CASSFGSGGQETQYF
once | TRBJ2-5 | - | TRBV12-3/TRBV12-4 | TGTGCCAGCAGTTTCGGGGAGACCCAGTACTTC | CASSFGETQYF
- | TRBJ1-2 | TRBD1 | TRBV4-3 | TGCGCCAGCAGCCGCTCGGACAGGCCAACCGGCTACACCTTC | CASSRSDRPTGYTF
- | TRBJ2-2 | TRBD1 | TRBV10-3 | TGTGCCACCGAACAGGGGACGAACACCGGGGAGCTGTTTTTT | CATEQGTNTGELFF
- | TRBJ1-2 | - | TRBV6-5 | TGTGCCAGCAGAACTACACCCTCATCGACCTATGGCTACACCTTC | CASRTTPSSTYGYTF
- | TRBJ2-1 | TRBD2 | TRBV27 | TGTGCCAGCAGACTAGCGGGGGGGGTGCATGAGCAGTTCTTC | CASRLAGGVHEQFF
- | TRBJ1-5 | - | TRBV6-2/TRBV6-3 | TGTGCCAGCAGTTACTCGCTATCAAGGGGAGGATGGAACAATCAGCCCCAGCATTTT | CASSYSLSRGGWNNQPQHF
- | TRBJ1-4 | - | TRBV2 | TGTGCCAGCAGTCTTGGGGGGGGAGAGAATGAAAAACTGTTTTTT | CASSLGGGENEKLFF
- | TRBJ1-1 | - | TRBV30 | TGTGCCTGGAGCGTGCAGACAGGAGAAGCTTTCTTT | CAWSVQTGEAFF
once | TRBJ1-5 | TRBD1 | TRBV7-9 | TGTGCCAGCAGCCTAGGGACAGGGTATCAGCCCCAGCATTTT | CASSLGTGYQPQHF
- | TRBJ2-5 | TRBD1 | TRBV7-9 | TGTGCCAGCAGCCGGGACAGGGGGCCCGAAGAGACCCAGTACTTC | CASSRDRGPEETQYF
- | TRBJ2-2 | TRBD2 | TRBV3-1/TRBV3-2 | TGTGCCAGCAGCCCCCGGGGTAGCGGGGGGGCCGGCACCGGGGAGCTGTTTTTT | CASSPRGSGGAGTGELFF
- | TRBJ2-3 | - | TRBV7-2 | TGTGCCAGCAGCTCGGGACTTAGGAGCACAGATACGCAGTATTTT | CASSSGLRSTDTQYF
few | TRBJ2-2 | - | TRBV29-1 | TGCAGCGTTGAACAGGCATGGACCGGGGAGCTGTTTTTT | CSVEQAWTGELFF
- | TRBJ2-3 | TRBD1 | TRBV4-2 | TGTGCCAGCAGCAAAGACAGGGACATCAAAGATACGCAGTATTTT | CASSKDRDIKDTQYF
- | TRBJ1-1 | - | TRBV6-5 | TGTGCCAGCAGTTACTCGAGGCAGGGTGGCACTGAAGCTTTCTTT | CASSYSRQGGTEAFF
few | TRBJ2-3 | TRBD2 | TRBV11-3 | TGTGCCAGCAGCCGGGGACTAGCAGCGGATACGCAGTATTTT | CASSRGLAADTQYF
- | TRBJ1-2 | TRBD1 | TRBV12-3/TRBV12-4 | TGTGCCAGCAGTTTATCGGACAGGGCCTACACCTTC | CASSLSDRAYTF
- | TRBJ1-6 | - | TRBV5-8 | TGTGCCAGCAGCTTCGGGGGGCCAAATTCACCCCTCCACTTT | CASSFGGPNSPLHF
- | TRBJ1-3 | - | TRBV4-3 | TGCGCCAGCAGCCAAGATCATGGAGGGGCTGGAAACACCATATATTTT | CASSQDHGGAGNTIYF
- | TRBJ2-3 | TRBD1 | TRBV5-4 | TGTGCCAGCAGCATACGGGACAGGGGATGGACAGATACGCAGTATTTT | CASSIRDRGWTDTQYF
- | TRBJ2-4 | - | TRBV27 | TGTGCCAGCAGTTTAAACACGGACAGTAAGCAGTACTTC | CASSLNTDSKQYF
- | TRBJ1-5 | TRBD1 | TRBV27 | TGTGCCAGCAGTCCGGGACAGGGGTTCAATCAGCCCCAGCATTTT | CASSPGQGFNQPQHF
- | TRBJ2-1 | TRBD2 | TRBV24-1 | TGTGCCACCAGTGATCCACGGGGGGGCATTGAGGGCAATGAGCAGTTCTTC | CATSDPRGGIEGNEQFF
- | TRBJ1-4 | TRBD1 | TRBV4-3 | TGCGCCAGCAGCCAAGATAACAGGGGAGGAGAAAAACTGTTTTTT | CASSQDNRGGEKLFF
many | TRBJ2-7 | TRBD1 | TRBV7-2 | TGTGCCAGCAGCTTTACAGGGGTTACCTACGAGCAGTACTTC | CASSFTGVTYEQYF
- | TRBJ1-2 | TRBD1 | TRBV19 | TGTGCCAGTAGATCAAGGGGGCTCGGCTATGGCTACACCTTC | CASRSRGLGYGYTF
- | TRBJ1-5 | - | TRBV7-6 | TGTGCCAGCAGCTTAAATGAGGGACAGCCCCAGCATTTT | CASSLNEGQPQHF
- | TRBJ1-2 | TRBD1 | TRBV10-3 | TGTGCCATCAGTGACTTGGGGACAGGGGTCTATGGCTACACCTTC | CAISDLGTGVYGYTF
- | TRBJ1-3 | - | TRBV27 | TGTGCCAGCAGGGACAGTTCTGGAAACACCATATATTTT | CASRDSSGNTIYF
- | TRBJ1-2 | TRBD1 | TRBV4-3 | TGCGCCAGCAGCCAAGAGTGGACAGGGGGGTTATATGGCTACACCTTC | CASSQEWTGGLYGYTF
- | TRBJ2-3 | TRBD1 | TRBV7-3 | TGTGCCAGCAGCCGCGACAGGGCCACAGATACGCAGTATTTT | CASSRDRATDTQYF
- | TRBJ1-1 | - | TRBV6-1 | TGTGCCAGCAGTGAAGTCCCAGGGATAAGGACTGAAGCTTTCTTT | CASSEVPGIRTEAFF
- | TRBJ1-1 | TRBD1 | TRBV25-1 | TGTGCCAGCAGTCTCTGGGGACAGACGAACACTGAAGCTTTCTTT | CASSLWGQTNTEAFF
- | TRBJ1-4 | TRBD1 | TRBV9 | TGTGCCAGCAGCGTAACCTCAGGACAGGGTTCTAATGAAAAACTGTTTTTT | CASSVTSGQGSNEKLFF
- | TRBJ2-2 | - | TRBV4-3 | TGCGCCAGCAGCCAAGAGCGGGGCGTGGCCGGGGAGCTGTTTTTT | CASSQERGVAGELFF
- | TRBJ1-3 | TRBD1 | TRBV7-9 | TGTGCCAGCAGCTTATCGTACAGGGGCTCTGGAAACACCATATATTTT | CASSLSYRGSGNTIYF
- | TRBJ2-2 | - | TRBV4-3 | TGCGCCAGCAGGGGCCTGGGCACCGACACCGGGGAGCTGTTTTTT | CASRGLGTDTGELFF
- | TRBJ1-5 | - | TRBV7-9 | TGTGCCAGCAGCTTATCTAGGTTAGGCAATCAGCCCCAGCATTTT | CASSLSRLGNQPQHF
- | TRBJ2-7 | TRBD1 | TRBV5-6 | TGTGCCAGCAGCTGGGGGACAGGGGGCCTCGACGAGCAGTACTTC | CASSWGTGGLDEQYF
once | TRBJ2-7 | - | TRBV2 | TGTGCCAGCAGTGAAGCGCTTCTAGTACAACTCCGAAACTACGAGCAGTACTTC | CASSEALLVQLRNYEQYF
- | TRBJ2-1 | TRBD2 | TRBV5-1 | TGCGCCAGCAGCAGGACTAGCGGGTACTACAATGAGCAGTTCTTC | CASSRTSGYYNEQFF
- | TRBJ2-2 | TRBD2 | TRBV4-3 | TGCGCCAGCAGCCAAGACCTAGCGGGGAGGAATACCGGGGAGCTGTTTTTT | CASSQDLAGRNTGELFF
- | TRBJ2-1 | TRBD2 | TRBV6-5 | TGTGCCAGCAGTTCTAGCGGGGGCTCCTACAATGAGCAGTTCTTC | CASSSSGGSYNEQFF
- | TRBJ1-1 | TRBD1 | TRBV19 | TGTGCCAGTAGTATAGAAGGCAGGGGGGCGAACACTGAAGCTTTCTTT | CASSIEGRGANTEAFF
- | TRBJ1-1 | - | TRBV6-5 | TGTGCCAGCAGTTCCCCGACAAGGAACACTGAAGCTTTCTTT | CASSSPTRNTEAFF
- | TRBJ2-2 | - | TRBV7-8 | TGTGCCAGCAGCTTAGGCGTTTTGACGAACACCGGGGAGCTGTTTTTT | CASSLGVLTNTGELFF
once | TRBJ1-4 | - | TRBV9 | TGTGCCAGCAGCGTATCTTTTCAGGAAAAACTGTTTTTT | CASSVSFQEKLFF
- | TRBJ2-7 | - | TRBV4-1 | TGCGCCAGCAGCGCACCGGGATTAACCTACGAGCAGTACTTC | CASSAPGLTYEQYF
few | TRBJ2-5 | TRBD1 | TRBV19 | TGTGCCAGTAGACCGAGGACAGGGGGCCCAGAGACCCAGTACTTC | CASRPRTGGPETQYF
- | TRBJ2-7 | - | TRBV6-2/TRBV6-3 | TGTGCCAGCAGTTATTCAGCGGCGAACTCCTACGAGCAGTACTTC | CASSYSAANSYEQYF
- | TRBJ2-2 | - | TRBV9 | TGTGCCAGCAGCGTACGACAGAAGACCGGGGAGCTGTTTTTT | CASSVRQKTGELFF
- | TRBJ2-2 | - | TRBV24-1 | TGTGCCACCAGTGATCAAGGACTGGGGGTTTCGGGGGGCCTGTTTTTT | CATSDQGLGVSGGLFF
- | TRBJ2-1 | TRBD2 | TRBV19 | TGTGCCAGTAGTGCTCCGACCGGGACCCAGCGGGGCTACAATGAGCAGTTCTTC | CASSAPTGTQRGYNEQFF
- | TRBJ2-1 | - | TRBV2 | TGTGCCAGCAGACAGACCCCCAACGAGCAGTTCTTC | CASRQTPNEQFF
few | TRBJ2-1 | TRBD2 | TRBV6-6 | TGTGCCAGCAGTTATGGGAGACTAGCGGACAATGAGCAGTTCTTC | CASSYGRLADNEQFF
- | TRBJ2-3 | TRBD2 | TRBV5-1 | TGCGCCAGCAGCTTACCTAGCGGGACCACAGATACGCAGTATTTT | CASSLPSGTTDTQYF